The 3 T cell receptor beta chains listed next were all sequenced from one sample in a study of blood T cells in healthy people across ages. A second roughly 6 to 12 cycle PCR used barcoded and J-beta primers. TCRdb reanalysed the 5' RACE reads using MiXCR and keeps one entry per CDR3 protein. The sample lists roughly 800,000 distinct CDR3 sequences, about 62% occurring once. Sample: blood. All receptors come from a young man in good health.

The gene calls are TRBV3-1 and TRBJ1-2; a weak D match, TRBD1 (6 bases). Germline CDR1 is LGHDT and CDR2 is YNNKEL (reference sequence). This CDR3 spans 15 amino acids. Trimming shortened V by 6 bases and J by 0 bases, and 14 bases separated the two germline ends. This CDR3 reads CASSHGTPANYGYTF. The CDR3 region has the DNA TGTGCCAGCAGTCACGGGACACCAGCTAACTATGGCTACACCTTC.

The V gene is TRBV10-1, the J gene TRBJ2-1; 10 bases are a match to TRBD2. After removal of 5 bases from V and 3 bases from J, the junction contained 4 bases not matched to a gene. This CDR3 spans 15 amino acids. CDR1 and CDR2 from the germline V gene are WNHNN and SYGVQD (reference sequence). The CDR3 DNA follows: TGCGCCAGCAGTCGAAGCGGGGGGGTCTACAATGAGCAGTTCTTC. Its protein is CASSRSGGVYNEQFF.

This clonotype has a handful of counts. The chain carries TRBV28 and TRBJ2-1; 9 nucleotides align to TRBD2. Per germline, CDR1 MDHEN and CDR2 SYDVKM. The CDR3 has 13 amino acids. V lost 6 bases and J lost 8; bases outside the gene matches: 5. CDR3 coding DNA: TGTGCCAGCAGCCCGGGACTAGCAGATGAGCAGTTCTTC. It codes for CASSPGLADEQFF.